This T cell receptor beta chain emerged from a study of CD8 T cells in ankylosing spondylitis. Findings and caveats of the study: Apparently characteristic of ankylosing spondylitis blood was a TCR beta motif (roughly 8 highly homologous variants). Those disease-linked clones were CD8+; they were also relatively rare in peripheral blood. Some of these motif variants have turned up before, in reports on reactive arthritis synovial fluid and blood.

Trimming at V came to 2 bases and at J to 2 bases, leaving 3 bases not matched to a gene. Germline CDR1 is SGHTA and CDR2 is FQGTGA. The CDR3 contains 15 residues. Each TCR beta library was made by quantitative 5'-RACE that incorporated molecular barcodes. TCRdb independently ran MiXCR on the 5' RACE reads; one entry per CDR3 protein. This sample has 200,000 to 250,000 distinct CDR3 sequences; roughly 10% occur once, and the top ten carry roughly 6.8%. This clonotype was observed many times. Its specificity is unknown. The chain employs TRBV7-3 and TRBJ2-7; 10 bases align to TRBD2. Source material: blood, either unsorted or a sorted T cell fraction (not recorded which). The receptor's source is a male donor with ankylosing spondylitis or in good health (not recorded which). The CDR3 nucleotides read TGTGCCAGCAGCTTACGAGCGGGGGGGCCCTACGAGCAGTACTTC. It yields the protein CASSLRAGGPYEQYF.